A single sample is the source of the 2 T cell receptor beta chains below, sequenced in a study of control samples from healthy donors and cancer patients. Profiled with immunoSEQ multiplex PCR; TCRdb holds only in-frame clones, not every one. This sample carries 40,000 to 55,000 clones, 85% to 95% of them seen once, and the ten largest clones take about 25%. Material: PBMCs. The receptors were sampled from a woman aged 45-65 years with head and neck cancer.

The rearrangement uses TRBV24-1 and TRBJ2-1, with 9 bases that match TRBD2. V was clipped by 0 bases and J by 5 bases; unmatched bases: 7. Per the germline V gene, CDR1 is KGHDR and CDR2 is SFDVKD. The length of the CDR3 is 17 residues. The CDR3 DNA follows: TGTGCCACCAGTGATTTGCAGGGCGGGGGGGCCCACAATGAGCAGTTCTTC. Its translation is CATSDLQGGGAHNEQFF.

Written as DNA, the CDR3 is TGTGCCAGCAGCCCGTCCCTTCTGGGCACCGGGGAGCTGTTTTTT. Protein: CASSPSLLGTGELFF. This chain joins TRBV7-7 and TRBJ2-2; D remains unclear. This CDR3 spans 15 amino acids. Between the trimmed V and J ends, which lost 5 bases and 4 bases, there was a span of 14 bases. Per germline, CDR1 SSHAT and CDR2 FNYEAQ (reference sequence).